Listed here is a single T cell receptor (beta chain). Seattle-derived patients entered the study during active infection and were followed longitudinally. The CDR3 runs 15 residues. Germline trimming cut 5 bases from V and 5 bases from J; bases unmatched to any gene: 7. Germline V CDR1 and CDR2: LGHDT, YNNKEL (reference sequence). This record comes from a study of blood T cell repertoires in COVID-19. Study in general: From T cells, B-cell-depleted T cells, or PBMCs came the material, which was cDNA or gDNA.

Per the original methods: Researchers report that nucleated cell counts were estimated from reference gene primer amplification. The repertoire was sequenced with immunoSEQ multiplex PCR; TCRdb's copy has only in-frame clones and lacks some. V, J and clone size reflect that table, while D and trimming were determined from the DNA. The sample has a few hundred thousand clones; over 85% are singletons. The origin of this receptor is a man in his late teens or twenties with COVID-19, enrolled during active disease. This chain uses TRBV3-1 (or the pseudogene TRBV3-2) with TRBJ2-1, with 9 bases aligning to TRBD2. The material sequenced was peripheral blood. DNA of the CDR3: TGTGCCAGCAGCAACAGCGGGGGGTATCACAATGAGCAGTTCTTC. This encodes CASSNSGGYHNEQFF.